This T cell receptor (beta chain) appears in the sequencing data of a study of cytomegalovirus exposure and HLA in healthy donors. Overall study context: Later analysis reported that the roughly 120 validation repertoires shared the platform of the 500 to 850 first-cohort repertoires.

Regarding the study as a whole: Cytomegalovirus-associated TCR beta chains were listed, numbering 150 to 200. Rarity characterized most TCR sequences, yet some public TCRs appeared in many donors.

Of note for this clone: Its antigen is not known.

V shed 0 bases, J shed 2 bases, and the junction held 5 bases outside the gene matches. Germline V gene sequence: CDR1 SGDLS, CDR2 YYNGEE. This CDR3 comprises 16 residues. TCRdb's copy holds only in-frame clones and misses some; the assay was immunoSEQ multiplex PCR. Of 100,000 to 150,000 clones in the sample, 90% to 96% were seen once. The specimen was PBMCs. The TCR was taken from a man younger than 35 in good health and CMV-seronegative. The chain combines TRBV9 with TRBJ2-3; 8 bases fit TRBD2. CDR3 protein: CASSVVGGRTTDTQYF. Written as DNA, the CDR3 is TGTGCCAGCAGCGTAGTGGGCGGGAGGACCACAGATACGCAGTATTTT. Full variable domain (outside the CDR3, taken from reference TRBV9 and TRBJ2-3): DSGVTQTPKHLITATGQRVTLRCSPRSGDLSVYWYQQSLDQGLQFLIQYYNGEERAKGNILERFSAQQFPDLHSELNLSSLELGDSALYFCASSVVGGRTTDTQYFGPGTRLTVL.